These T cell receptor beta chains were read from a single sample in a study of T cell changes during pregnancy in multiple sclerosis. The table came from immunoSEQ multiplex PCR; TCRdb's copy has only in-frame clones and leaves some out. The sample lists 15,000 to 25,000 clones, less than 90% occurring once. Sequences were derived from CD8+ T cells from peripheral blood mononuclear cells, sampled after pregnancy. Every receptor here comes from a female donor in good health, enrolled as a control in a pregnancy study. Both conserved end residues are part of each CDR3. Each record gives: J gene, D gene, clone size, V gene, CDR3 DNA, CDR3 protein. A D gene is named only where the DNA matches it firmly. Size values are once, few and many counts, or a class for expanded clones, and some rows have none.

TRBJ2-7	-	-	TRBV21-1	TGTGCCAGCAGCAAACCCGGTAGTACTAGCGGGGGAGGACTACGCGAGCAGTACTTC	CASSKPGSTSGGGLREQYF
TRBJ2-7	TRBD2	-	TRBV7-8	TGTGCCAGCAGCCCCCTGGTGGCGGGGGTCGGGTACTTC	CASSPLVAGVGYF
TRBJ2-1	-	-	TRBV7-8	TGTGCCAGCTTACCCACCCCCGGGGAGCAGTTCTTC	CASLPTPGEQFF
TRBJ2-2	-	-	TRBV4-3	TGCGCCAGCAGCCAAGACTCGCGGGGCACCGGGGAGCTGTTTTTT	CASSQDSRGTGELFF
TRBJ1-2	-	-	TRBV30	TGTGCCTGGATACAGGGCTATGGCTACACCTTC	CAWIQGYGYTF
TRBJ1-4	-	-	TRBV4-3	TGCGCCAGCAGCCAAGAACCAGGTGCAACTAATGAAAAACTGTTTTTT	CASSQEPGATNEKLFF
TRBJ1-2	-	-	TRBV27	TGTGCCAGCAGTTTCTTAACTTCGAACTATGGCTACACCTTC	CASSFLTSNYGYTF
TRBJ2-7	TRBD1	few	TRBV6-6	TGTGCCAGCATAGACAGGGGCGGAACCTACGAGCAGTACTTC	CASIDRGGTYEQYF
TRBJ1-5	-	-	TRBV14	TGTGCCAGCAGCCTCCGAGGAACTGGCTCTCAGCCCCAGCATTTT	CASSLRGTGSQPQHF
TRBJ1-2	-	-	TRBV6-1	TGTGCCAGCACCCCCGGCCCGAGGGAAGGTCAGGGCTACACCTTC	CASTPGPREGQGYTF
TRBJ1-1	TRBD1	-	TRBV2	TGTGCCAGCAGTGAATCGGGTGGACAGGGGGCCTCTGAAGCTTTCTTT	CASSESGGQGASEAFF
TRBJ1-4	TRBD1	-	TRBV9	TGTGCCAGCAGCGTTTCAGGGGGAGGCGAAAAACTGTTTTTT	CASSVSGGGEKLFF
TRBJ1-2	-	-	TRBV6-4	TGTGCCAGCAGTGACTCGACGGGGGATGGCTACACCTTC	CASSDSTGDGYTF
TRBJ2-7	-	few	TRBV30	TGTGCCTGGAGCGTGGGGGGGGCATACGAGCAGTACTTC	CAWSVGGAYEQYF
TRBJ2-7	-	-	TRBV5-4	TGTGCCAGCAGCTTTTACGGGAGTTGGCAGTACTTC	CASSFYGSWQYF
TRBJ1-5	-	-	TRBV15	TGTGCCACCAGCAGGGAGGAGTACAATCAGCCCCAGCATTTT	CATSREEYNQPQHF
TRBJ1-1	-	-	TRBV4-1	TGCGCCAGCAGCCAAGGGACAGCTGAAGCTTTCTTT	CASSQGTAEAFF
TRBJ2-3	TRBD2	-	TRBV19	TGTGCCACCACGGAGCGGGAGGCAGCAGATACGCAGTATTTT	CATTEREAADTQYF
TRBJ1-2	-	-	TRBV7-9	TGTGCCAGCAGTCCTAAATTGGTATTGGATGGCTACACCTTC	CASSPKLVLDGYTF
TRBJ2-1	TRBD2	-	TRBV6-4	TGTGCCAGCAGTGAATCTAGCGGAGTCTACAATGAGCAGTTCTTC	CASSESSGVYNEQFF
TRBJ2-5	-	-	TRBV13	TGTGCCAGCAGCCCGGGGGGCGGAGGGTCAGAGACCCAGTACTTC	CASSPGGGGSETQYF
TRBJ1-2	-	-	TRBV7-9	TGTGCCAGCAGCACCCCGGACAAGGCTGGCTACACCTTC	CASSTPDKAGYTF
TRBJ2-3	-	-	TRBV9	TGTGCCAGCAGCCAGAGCGGGCGGGGGACAACCAATACGCAGTATTTT	CASSQSGRGTTNTQYF
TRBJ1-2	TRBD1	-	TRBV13	TGTGCCAGCAGCCCATCTGGGACAGGGGGCCGACTCGATGGCTACACCTTC	CASSPSGTGGRLDGYTF
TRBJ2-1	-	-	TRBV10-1	TGCGCCACCGCGGGACCACAACCTGTGTTCTCCTACAATGAGCAGTTCTTC	CATAGPQPVFSYNEQFF
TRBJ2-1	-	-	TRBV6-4	TGTGCCAGCAGTGAGGACAGCTCCTACAATGAGCAGTTCTTC	CASSEDSSYNEQFF
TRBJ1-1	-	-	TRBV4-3	TGCGCCAGCAGCCAAGGAGACAGCGAAGCTTTCTTT	CASSQGDSEAFF
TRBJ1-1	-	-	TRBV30	TGTGCCTGGGAAGGGGGGGCAAACACTGAAGCTTTCTTT	CAWEGGANTEAFF
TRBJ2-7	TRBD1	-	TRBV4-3	TGCGCCAGCAGCCAAGCCGAGGGGGCCTCTGTCGAGCAGTACTTC	CASSQAEGASVEQYF
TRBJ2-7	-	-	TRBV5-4	TGTGCCAGCAGCCGGGACAACTCCTACGAGCAGTACTTC	CASSRDNSYEQYF
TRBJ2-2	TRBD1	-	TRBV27	TGTGCCAGCAGTCCCTGGGACAGCTACACCGGGGAGCTGTTTTTT	CASSPWDSYTGELFF
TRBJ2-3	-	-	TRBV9	TGTGCCAGCAGTGAAGAAACTATTGAGGGAGATACGCAGTATTTT	CASSEETIEGDTQYF
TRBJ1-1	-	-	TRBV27	TGTGCCAGCAGTCCATCAGGGTTGATGAACACTGAAGCTTTCTTT	CASSPSGLMNTEAFF
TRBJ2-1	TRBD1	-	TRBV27	TGTGCCAGCAGTTCCAGACAGGGGGCGGATGAGCAGTTCTTC	CASSSRQGADEQFF
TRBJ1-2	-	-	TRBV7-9	TGTGCCAGCAGCTTAGGGGGAGGGAGTTATGGCTACACCTTC	CASSLGGGSYGYTF
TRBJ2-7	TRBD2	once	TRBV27	TGTGCCAGCAGTTCCTCTAGCGGACTTCCTCCAGGGGAGCAGTACTTC	CASSSSSGLPPGEQYF
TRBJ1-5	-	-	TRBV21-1	TGTGCCAGCAGCAGGACCTTGACAGGGGGCGGTACATTGGGCAATCAGCCCCAGCATTTT	CASSRTLTGGGTLGNQPQHF
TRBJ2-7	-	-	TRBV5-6	TGTGCCAGCACCGAGGACGGGGTGATAGACGAGCAGTACTTC	CASTEDGVIDEQYF
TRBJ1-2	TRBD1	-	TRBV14	TGTGCCAGCAGTCGACCCATTACAGGGGGCGATTATGGCTACACCTTC	CASSRPITGGDYGYTF
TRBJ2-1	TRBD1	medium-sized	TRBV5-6	TGTGCCAGCAGCGCCGGACAGGTGAGCTACAATGAGCAGTTCTTC	CASSAGQVSYNEQFF
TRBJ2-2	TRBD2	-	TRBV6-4	TGTGCCAGCAGTGACTCCGCCGGGACTAGCGTCACCGGGGAGCTGTTTTTT	CASSDSAGTSVTGELFF
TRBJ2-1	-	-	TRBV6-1	TGTGCCAGCAGTGAGAGGTCTTTTTTTCCCTACAATGAGCAGTTCTTC	CASSERSFFPYNEQFF
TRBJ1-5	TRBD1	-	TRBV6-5	TGTGCCAGTTCCCCCGGGACAGGGGATCAGCCCCAGCATTTT	CASSPGTGDQPQHF
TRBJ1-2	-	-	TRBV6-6	TGTGCCAGCAGTCCCGTTGGGGGGAGGAATGGCTACACCTTC	CASSPVGGRNGYTF
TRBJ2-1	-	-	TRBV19	TGTGCCAGTAGTATAGAGGTCAGGGACTACAATGAGCAGTTCTTC	CASSIEVRDYNEQFF